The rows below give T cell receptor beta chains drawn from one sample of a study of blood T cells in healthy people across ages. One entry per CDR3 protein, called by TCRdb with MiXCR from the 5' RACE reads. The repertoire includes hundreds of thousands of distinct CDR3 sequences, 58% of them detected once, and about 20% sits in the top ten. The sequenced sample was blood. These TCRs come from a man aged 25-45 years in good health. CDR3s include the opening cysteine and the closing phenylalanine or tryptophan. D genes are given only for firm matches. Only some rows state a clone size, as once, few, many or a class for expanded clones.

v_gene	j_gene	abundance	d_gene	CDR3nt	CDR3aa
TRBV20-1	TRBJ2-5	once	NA	TGCAGTGCACGCGAGGTACACCAAGAGACCCAGTACTTC	CSAREVHQETQYF
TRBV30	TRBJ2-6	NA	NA	TGTGCCTGGAGATGGGGCTCTGGGGCCAACGTCCTGACTTTC	CAWRWGSGANVLTF
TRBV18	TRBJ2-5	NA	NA	TGTGCCAGCTCACCACCGGGGACGGGGGAGACCCAGTACTTC	CASSPPGTGETQYF
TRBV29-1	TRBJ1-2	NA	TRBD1	TGCAGCGTTCAAGGGGGGACAGGGCAGAATGGCTACACCTTC	CSVQGGTGQNGYTF
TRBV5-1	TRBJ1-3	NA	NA	TGCGCCAGCAGCCCCGGGACGCTGAAACTCTCTGGAAACACCATATATTTT	CASSPGTLKLSGNTIYF
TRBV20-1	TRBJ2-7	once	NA	TGCAGTGCTAGGGGGGACTGGCGGGGGCCCTCCTACGAGCAGTACTTC	CSARGDWRGPSYEQYF
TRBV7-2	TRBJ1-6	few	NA	TGTGCCAGCAGCGATGATTCACCCCTCCACTTT	CASSDDSPLHF
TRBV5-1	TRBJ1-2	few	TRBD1	TGCGCCAGCAGCTTCGGGACAGCCTACTTAGCTAACTATGGCTACACCTTC	CASSFGTAYLANYGYTF
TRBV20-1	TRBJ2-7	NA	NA	TGCAGTGCTAGGGGCAAAAGTTCGGCATACGAGCAGTACTTC	CSARGKSSAYEQYF
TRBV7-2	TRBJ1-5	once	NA	TGTGCCAGCAGCTTGGTCGGGGCCGGGGATCAGCCCCAGCATTTT	CASSLVGAGDQPQHF
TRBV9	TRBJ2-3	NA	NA	TGCGCCAGCAGCCCCAAAGACTTGGCGCGGGATACGCAGTATTTT	CASSPKDLARDTQYF
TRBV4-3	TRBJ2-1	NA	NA	TGCGCCAGCAGCCAAGAACGTACAGCCTACAATGAGCAGTTCTTC	CASSQERTAYNEQFF
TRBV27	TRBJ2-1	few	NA	TGTGCCAGCAGTTTGGCATCCCCCGGGAGCAATGAGCAGTTCTTC	CASSLASPGSNEQFF
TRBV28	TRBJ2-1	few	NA	TGTGCCAGCAGTCGCGACTCCCTTGTCGATGAGCAGTTCTTC	CASSRDSLVDEQFF
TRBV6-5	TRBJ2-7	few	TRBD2	TGTGCCAGCAGTTACCGGGGGGGCACTCTCTACGAGCAGTACTTC	CASSYRGGTLYEQYF
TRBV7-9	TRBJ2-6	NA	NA	TGTGCCAGCAGCTTGACGATCTCTGGGGCCAACGTCCTGACTTTC	CASSLTISGANVLTF
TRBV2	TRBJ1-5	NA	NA	TGTGCCAGCAGTGTGGGGACATGGACCCAGCATTTT	CASSVGTWTQHF
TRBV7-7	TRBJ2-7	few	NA	TGTGCTAGCAGCTTATTCCCTAGCGCTACCTACGAGCAGTACTTC	CASSLFPSATYEQYF
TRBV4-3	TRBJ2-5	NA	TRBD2	TGCGCCAGCAGCCAAAGCGGGAGTTGGGAGACCCAGTACTTC	CASSQSGSWETQYF
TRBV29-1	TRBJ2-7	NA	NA	TGCAGCGTTGAAGATCGGGGTTGGCAGGGATACGAGCAGTACTTC	CSVEDRGWQGYEQYF
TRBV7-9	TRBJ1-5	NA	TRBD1	TGTGCCAGCAGCCGGACAGGGTGGAATCAGCCCCAGCATTTT	CASSRTGWNQPQHF
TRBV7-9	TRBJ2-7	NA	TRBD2	TGTGCCAGCAGCCCCCGACTAGCGGAGTACTACGAGCAGTACTTC	CASSPRLAEYYEQYF
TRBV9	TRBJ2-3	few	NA	TGTGCCAGCAGCCCCTGGGGGGCTAGCACAGATACGCAGTATTTT	CASSPWGASTDTQYF
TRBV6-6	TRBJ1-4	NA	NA	TGTGCCAGCAGTCCCGGCAGGGTGACTAACGAAAAACTGTTTTTT	CASSPGRVTNEKLFF
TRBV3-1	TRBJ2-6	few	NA	TGTGCCAGCAGCCAACTAAGGACAGCTGGGGCCAACGTCCTGACTTTC	CASSQLRTAGANVLTF
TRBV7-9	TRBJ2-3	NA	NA	TGTGCCAGCAGCGATTTCACGGTTGCAGATACGCAGTATTTT	CASSDFTVADTQYF
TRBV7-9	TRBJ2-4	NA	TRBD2	TGTGCCAGCAGCGTTGGGACTAGCGGGGGTAGCATTCAGTACTTC	CASSVGTSGGSIQYF
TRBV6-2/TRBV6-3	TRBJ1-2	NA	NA	TGTGCCAGCAGTGCCGGGCGAGGCTACACCTTC	CASSAGRGYTF
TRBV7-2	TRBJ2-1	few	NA	TGTGCCAGCAGCTTAAAAAGCCTAGTCCAGTTCTTC	CASSLKSLVQFF
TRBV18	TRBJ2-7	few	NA	TGTGCCAGCTCACAGGAGGGGTTAGTCTCCTACGAGCAGTACTTC	CASSQEGLVSYEQYF
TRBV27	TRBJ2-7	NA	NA	TGTGCCAGCAGTTCGCTACCATCCCTATCCAATGAGCAGTACTTC	CASSSLPSLSNEQYF
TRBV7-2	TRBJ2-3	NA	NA	TGTGCCAGCAGCCCCGGGGGAGGGGGCCTGTCGGCGCAGTATTTT	CASSPGGGGLSAQYF
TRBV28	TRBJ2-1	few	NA	TGTGCCAGCACCACGGGTACGATCTCCTACAATGAGCAGTTCTTC	CASTTGTISYNEQFF
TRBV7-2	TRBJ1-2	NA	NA	TGTGCCAGCAGCTTAGCGCGTGGGGGAACGAATGGCTACACCTTC	CASSLARGGTNGYTF
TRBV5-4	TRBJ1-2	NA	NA	TGTGCCAGCAGCTCCGGACAGATATATGGCTACACCTTC	CASSSGQIYGYTF
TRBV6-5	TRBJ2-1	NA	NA	TGTGCCAGCAGTAAGCGGTACAATGAGCAGTTCTTC	CASSKRYNEQFF
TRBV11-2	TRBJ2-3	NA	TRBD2	TGTGCCAGCAGCTCCACTAGCGGAGTCAAGTATACGCAGTATTTT	CASSSTSGVKYTQYF
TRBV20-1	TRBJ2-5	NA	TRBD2	TGCAGTGCTAGTGGTATTCTAGCGGGGGAGACCCAGTACTTC	CSASGILAGETQYF
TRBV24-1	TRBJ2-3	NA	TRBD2	TGTGCCACCAGTGATCGACTAGCGGGCACAGATACGCAGTATTTT	CATSDRLAGTDTQYF
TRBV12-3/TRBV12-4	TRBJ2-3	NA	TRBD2	TGTGCCAGCAGTTTGCATAGCGGGTTCACAGATACGCAGTATTTT	CASSLHSGFTDTQYF
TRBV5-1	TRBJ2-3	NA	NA	TGCGCCAGCAGCTTGGGGGTCGCCCAACACACAGATACGCAGTATTTT	CASSLGVAQHTDTQYF
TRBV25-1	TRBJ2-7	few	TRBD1	TGTGCCAGCAGTGACAGGACAGGCTCCTACGAGCAGTACTTC	CASSDRTGSYEQYF
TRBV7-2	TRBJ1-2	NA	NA	TGTGCCAGCAGCCCTACATTGGAGGGGGGCTACACCTTC	CASSPTLEGGYTF
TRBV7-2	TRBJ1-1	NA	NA	TGTGCCAGCAGCTTAGGGGGTTTCGGAAACACTGAAGCTTTCTTT	CASSLGGFGNTEAFF
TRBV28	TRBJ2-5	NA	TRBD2	TGTGCCAGCAAGTCTAGCGGATTAGAGACCCAGTACTTC	CASKSSGLETQYF
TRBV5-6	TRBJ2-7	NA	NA	TGTGCCAGCAGCTCCAGGACGGGCGGCTACGAGCAGTACTTC	CASSSRTGGYEQYF